The clone carrying this TCR beta chain was detected ten times or more. Its matching antigen is unknown. At one end, the junction sequence differs from germline, possibly due to a read error. Germline CDR1 and CDR2: SGHRS and YFSETQ. CDR3 size: 13 residues. This sample was included in a study of blood T cells in healthy people across ages. Study conclusions and caveats: Measured against age, TCR beta diversity per million T cells decreased in a roughly linear manner.

The use of a sample-barcoded 5' primer and a J-beta primer mix characterized a second PCR of roughly 7 to 11 cycles. TCRdb reprocessed the 5' RACE reads via MiXCR and lists one record per CDR3 protein. The table has fewer than 800,000 distinct CDR3 sequences, 20% to 25% seen once. The sequence derives from a man aged 65 to 85 in good health. This rearrangement joins TRBV5-1 to TRBJ2-5, with 7 bases matching TRBD1. The DNA end is more similar to TRBJ2-7, so the J call may be wrong. The sample taken for sequencing was blood. The DNA of the CDR3 is TGTGCCAGCAGCTCCGGGACAGTCTACGAGCAGTACTTC. This translates into CASSSGTVYEQYF.